This paragraph reports one T cell receptor beta chain. No antigen is known for it. Amplification used 60 Vbeta primers and 13 Jbeta primers. Libraries were prepared by immunoSEQ multiplex PCR; TCRdb keeps only in-frame clonotypes and omits some of them. The listing contains 150,000 or so clones. These data are taken from a study of cytomegalovirus exposure and HLA in healthy donors. Trimming left V 3 bases short and J 7 bases short, with 19 bases between. CDR3 length: 15 residues. CDR1 SGHRS and CDR2 YFSETQ come from the germline V gene. General observations from the study: Altogether, some 170 TCR beta chains were recorded as cytomegalovirus-associated. Follow-up analysis seemed to connect common viral pathogens with several of the most significant clusters identified.

This TCR was sampled from a woman aged 50 to 65 in good health and CMV-seronegative. Material for sequencing was PBMCs. This chain uses TRBV5-1 with TRBJ1-1, with D perhaps TRBD1 (6 bases). The CDR3 spells CASSSTGTQNYEAFF. The DNA of the CDR3 is TGCGCCAGCAGCTCGACCGGGACACAGAATTATGAAGCTTTCTTT.